This is a list of T cell receptor beta chains from one sample in a study of PD-L1 blockade in urothelial cancer. The table came from immunoSEQ multiplex PCR; TCRdb's copy has only in-frame clones and leaves some out. Altogether about 120,000 clones are present, 85% to 90% being singletons, with the ten largest covering approximately 1.7%. The material sequenced was PBMCs, taken around atezolizumab (anti-PD-L1) treatment. The receptors were gathered from a man aged 55 to 70 with urothelial cancer. The CDR3 runs from the conserved cysteine through the conserved F or W. Fields, in order: D gene, J gene, V gene, clone size, CDR3 protein, CDR3 DNA. D genes are given only for firm matches. Clone size, where shown, is once, few, many, or a class for clones that have expanded.

d_gene: TRBD1
j_gene: TRBJ2-2
v_gene: TRBV4-3
abundance: -
CDR3aa: CASSQVRGREPGELFF
CDR3nt: TGCGCCAGCAGCCAAGTTAGGGGGCGCGAGCCCGGGGAGCTGTTTTTT

d_gene: TRBD1
j_gene: TRBJ1-1
v_gene: TRBV29-1
abundance: -
CDR3aa: CSGLDTGGVTEAFF
CDR3nt: TGCAGCGGCCTCGACACAGGGGGTGTCACTGAAGCTTTCTTT

d_gene: -
j_gene: TRBJ2-1
v_gene: TRBV18
abundance: -
CDR3aa: CASSPGRSSYNEQFF
CDR3nt: TGTGCCAGCTCACCGGGGAGAAGCTCCTACAATGAGCAGTTCTTC

d_gene: TRBD2
j_gene: TRBJ2-5
v_gene: TRBV18
abundance: -
CDR3aa: CASSPPGLAGGETQYF
CDR3nt: TGTGCCAGCTCACCACCCGGACTAGCGGGAGGTGAGACCCAGTACTTC

d_gene: -
j_gene: TRBJ1-5
v_gene: TRBV4-2
abundance: -
CDR3aa: CASSQEQGNNQPQHF
CDR3nt: TGTGCCAGCAGCCAAGAGCAGGGAAACAATCAGCCCCAGCATTTT

d_gene: TRBD1
j_gene: TRBJ2-7
v_gene: TRBV13
abundance: -
CDR3aa: CASSLGPGQPIPYEQYF
CDR3nt: TGTGCCAGCAGCTTAGGCCCGGGACAGCCAATTCCCTACGAGCAGTACTTC

d_gene: TRBD1
j_gene: TRBJ2-7
v_gene: TRBV5-6
abundance: -
CDR3aa: CASSVTGEYEQYF
CDR3nt: TGTGCCAGCAGCGTGACAGGGGAATACGAGCAGTACTTC

d_gene: TRBD1
j_gene: TRBJ1-2
v_gene: TRBV18
abundance: -
CDR3aa: CASSPPGQGADGYTF
CDR3nt: TGTGCCAGCTCACCACCAGGACAGGGGGCTGATGGCTACACCTTC

d_gene: TRBD1
j_gene: TRBJ1-1
v_gene: TRBV28
abundance: -
CDR3aa: CASSTTQGRRAEAFF
CDR3nt: TGTGCCAGCAGTACAACACAGGGGCGAAGAGCTGAAGCTTTCTTT

d_gene: -
j_gene: TRBJ2-5
v_gene: TRBV28
abundance: -
CDR3aa: CASSVTGSGQETQYF
CDR3nt: TGTGCCAGCAGTGTCACAGGGTCGGGTCAAGAGACCCAGTACTTC

d_gene: -
j_gene: TRBJ2-7
v_gene: TRBV2
abundance: once
CDR3aa: CASSLKTGDYYEQYF
CDR3nt: TGTGCCAGCAGTCTCAAGACAGGGGACTACTACGAGCAGTACTTC

d_gene: TRBD2
j_gene: TRBJ2-7
v_gene: TRBV30
abundance: once
CDR3aa: CAWSISSGRYEQYF
CDR3nt: TGTGCCTGGAGTATTTCTAGCGGGAGGTACGAGCAGTACTTC

d_gene: TRBD2
j_gene: TRBJ2-7
v_gene: TRBV9
abundance: -
CDR3aa: CASSVEAGLRDEQYF
CDR3nt: TGTGCCAGCAGCGTAGAAGCGGGGTTGCGCGACGAGCAGTACTTC

d_gene: -
j_gene: TRBJ2-1
v_gene: TRBV21-1
abundance: -
CDR3aa: CASSDRSAWVEQFF
CDR3nt: TGTGCCAGCAGCGACCGGAGCGCGTGGGTTGAGCAGTTCTTC

d_gene: -
j_gene: TRBJ1-1
v_gene: TRBV18
abundance: few
CDR3aa: CASSPPIAGDTEAFF
CDR3nt: TGTGCCAGCTCACCACCTATTGCAGGGGACACTGAAGCTTTCTTT

d_gene: -
j_gene: TRBJ1-2
v_gene: TRBV7-2
abundance: once
CDR3aa: CASSFPVNYGYTF
CDR3nt: TGTGCCAGCAGCTTCCCCGTTAACTATGGCTACACCTTC

d_gene: TRBD2
j_gene: TRBJ2-3
v_gene: TRBV15
abundance: -
CDR3aa: CATSRGLETDTQYF
CDR3nt: TGTGCCACCAGCAGGGGACTAGAAACAGATACGCAGTATTTT

d_gene: -
j_gene: TRBJ2-4
v_gene: TRBV28
abundance: -
CDR3aa: CASSDETYIQYF
CDR3nt: TGTGCCAGCAGCGACGAGACATACATTCAGTACTTC

d_gene: TRBD1
j_gene: TRBJ2-7
v_gene: TRBV2
abundance: -
CDR3aa: CASTQPRGGQGARHEQYF
CDR3nt: TGTGCCAGCACTCAACCCCGGGGAGGACAGGGGGCAAGACACGAGCAGTACTTC

d_gene: -
j_gene: TRBJ1-1
v_gene: TRBV2
abundance: -
CDR3aa: CASSEGRGNTEAFF
CDR3nt: TGTGCCAGCAGTGAGGGCAGGGGGAACACTGAAGCTTTCTTT

d_gene: TRBD1
j_gene: TRBJ1-4
v_gene: TRBV27
abundance: -
CDR3aa: CASRSYRGDNEKLFF
CDR3nt: TGTGCCAGCAGATCCTACAGGGGAGATAATGAAAAACTGTTTTTT

d_gene: -
j_gene: TRBJ2-5
v_gene: TRBV5-8
abundance: -
CDR3aa: CASSLDQGQGTQYF
CDR3nt: TGTGCCAGCAGCTTGGACCAGGGCCAAGGGACCCAGTACTTC

d_gene: TRBD2
j_gene: TRBJ2-5
v_gene: TRBV6-5
abundance: once
CDR3aa: CASTGGETQYF
CDR3nt: TGTGCCAGCACCGGGGGGGAGACCCAGTACTTC

d_gene: -
j_gene: TRBJ1-2
v_gene: TRBV7-9
abundance: -
CDR3aa: CASSLGQDYGYTF
CDR3nt: TGTGCCAGCAGCTTAGGCCAGGACTATGGCTACACCTTC

d_gene: -
j_gene: TRBJ2-2
v_gene: TRBV5-4
abundance: -
CDR3aa: CASSLEQLTNTGELFF
CDR3nt: TGTGCCAGCAGCTTGGAACAGTTGACAAACACCGGGGAGCTGTTTTTT

d_gene: -
j_gene: TRBJ1-1
v_gene: TRBV25-1
abundance: -
CDR3aa: CASRPQGNSEAFF
CDR3nt: TGTGCCAGCAGGCCCCAGGGGAACTCTGAAGCTTTCTTT

d_gene: -
j_gene: TRBJ2-1
v_gene: TRBV7-2
abundance: -
CDR3aa: CASEEGYNEQFF
CDR3nt: TGTGCCAGTGAGGAGGGCTACAATGAGCAGTTCTTC

d_gene: TRBD1
j_gene: TRBJ1-4
v_gene: TRBV19
abundance: -
CDR3aa: CASSIGTGGRSNEKLFF
CDR3nt: TGTGCCAGTAGTATTGGAACAGGGGGCCGGTCTAATGAAAAACTGTTTTTT

d_gene: -
j_gene: TRBJ2-4
v_gene: TRBV29-1
abundance: -
CDR3aa: CSVEEFYRVKNIQYF
CDR3nt: TGCAGCGTTGAAGAGTTCTACAGGGTCAAAAACATTCAGTACTTC

d_gene: TRBD1
j_gene: TRBJ1-6
v_gene: TRBV6-4
abundance: -
CDR3aa: CASSGQGRPLHF
CDR3nt: TGTGCCAGCAGTGGACAGGGGAGGCCCCTCCACTTT

d_gene: TRBD1
j_gene: TRBJ2-7
v_gene: TRBV6-5
abundance: once
CDR3aa: CASSGTGTGGAEQYF
CDR3nt: TGTGCCAGCAGTGGGACCGGGACAGGGGGCGCCGAGCAGTACTTC

d_gene: TRBD2
j_gene: TRBJ2-1
v_gene: TRBV7-3
abundance: -
CDR3aa: CASSPGLAGLLSYNEQFF
CDR3nt: TGTGCCAGCAGTCCGGGACTAGCGGGATTACTCTCCTACAATGAGCAGTTCTTC

d_gene: -
j_gene: TRBJ2-7
v_gene: TRBV6-1
abundance: -
CDR3aa: CASRPGQGVSYEQYF
CDR3nt: TGTGCCAGCAGACCGGGACAAGGAGTTTCCTACGAGCAGTACTTC

d_gene: -
j_gene: TRBJ2-1
v_gene: TRBV19
abundance: -
CDR3aa: CASSLRGGQYNEQFF
CDR3nt: TGTGCCAGTAGCCTCCGGGGGGGACAGTACAATGAGCAGTTCTTC

d_gene: -
j_gene: TRBJ1-1
v_gene: TRBV18
abundance: -
CDR3aa: CASSPFPGATEAFF
CDR3nt: TGTGCCAGCTCACCATTCCCAGGGGCGACTGAAGCTTTCTTT

d_gene: -
j_gene: TRBJ2-5
v_gene: TRBV5-6
abundance: -
CDR3aa: CASSRRQDETQYF
CDR3nt: TGTGCCAGCAGCCGTCGACAGGACGAGACCCAGTACTTC

d_gene: TRBD1
j_gene: TRBJ2-7
v_gene: TRBV20-1
abundance: -
CDR3aa: CSSDRDYEQYF
CDR3nt: TGCAGTTCTGACAGGGACTACGAGCAGTACTTC

d_gene: TRBD2
j_gene: TRBJ2-7
v_gene: TRBV6-5
abundance: -
CDR3aa: CASSYSRGRYEQYF
CDR3nt: TGTGCCAGCAGTTACTCCCGCGGGAGGTACGAGCAGTACTTC

d_gene: TRBD2
j_gene: TRBJ2-7
v_gene: TRBV6-5
abundance: -
CDR3aa: CASSYGTSGSFYEQYF
CDR3nt: TGTGCCAGCAGTTACGGGACTAGCGGGAGTTTCTACGAGCAGTACTTC

d_gene: -
j_gene: TRBJ2-6
v_gene: TRBV18
abundance: -
CDR3aa: CASSPGQSSGANVLTF
CDR3nt: TGTGCCAGCTCACCAGGACAGAGCTCTGGGGCCAACGTCCTGACTTTC

d_gene: TRBD1
j_gene: TRBJ2-5
v_gene: TRBV13
abundance: -
CDR3aa: CASSLGTGLETQYF
CDR3nt: TGTGCCAGCAGCCTAGGGACAGGGTTAGAGACCCAGTACTTC